This is a list of T cell receptor beta chains from one sample in a study of T cells in localized non-small cell lung cancer. TCRdb's copy holds only in-frame clones and misses some; the assay was immunoSEQ multiplex PCR. In the table there are over a thousand clones, approximately 23% of which are singletons. The starting material was lung tumor tissue, obtained before any cancer treatment. These TCRs come from a female donor older than 55 with stage II squamous cell lung carcinoma. Both conserved end residues are part of each CDR3. Each record gives: D gene, clone size, J gene, V gene, CDR3 DNA, CDR3 protein. The D gene is left open where the match is weak. Rows may omit the clone size; those that give it use once, few, many or a size class.

d_gene: -; abundance: large; j_gene: TRBJ1-1; v_gene: TRBV11-3; CDR3nt: TGTGCCAGCAGCTTAATAACCTTGGGGAACACTGAAGCTTTCTTT; CDR3aa: CASSLITLGNTEAFF
d_gene: -; abundance: large; j_gene: TRBJ1-2; v_gene: TRBV6-8; CDR3nt: TGTGCCAGCAGTTACTCGGGGGACAATCGCTATGGCTACACCTTC; CDR3aa: CASSYSGDNRYGYTF
d_gene: TRBD1; abundance: few; j_gene: TRBJ2-3; v_gene: TRBV29-1; CDR3nt: TGCAGCGTTGAAGACGGGGACAGTTCGGATACGCAGTATTTT; CDR3aa: CSVEDGDSSDTQYF
d_gene: -; abundance: -; j_gene: TRBJ2-6; v_gene: TRBV29-1; CDR3nt: TGCAGCGTTCGCAGGGACTCTGGGGCCAACGTCCTGACTTTC; CDR3aa: CSVRRDSGANVLTF
d_gene: -; abundance: -; j_gene: TRBJ2-4; v_gene: TRBV19; CDR3nt: TGTGCCAGTAGGGGGGGAGGAAGACGAAGTGTTCAGTACTTC; CDR3aa: CASRGGGRRSVQYF
d_gene: TRBD1; abundance: medium-sized; j_gene: TRBJ1-2; v_gene: TRBV6-8; CDR3nt: TGTGCCAGCAGCCTTTTTCGGACAGGGGGCAGCTATGGCTACACCTTC; CDR3aa: CASSLFRTGGSYGYTF
d_gene: -; abundance: few; j_gene: TRBJ2-3; v_gene: TRBV2; CDR3nt: TGTGCCAGCAGCTTTAGGTCCGATGTGGGCACAGATACGCAGTATTTT; CDR3aa: CASSFRSDVGTDTQYF
d_gene: -; abundance: few; j_gene: TRBJ1-1; v_gene: TRBV6-8; CDR3nt: TGTGCCAGCAGCCTCTTCGACCTTAACACTGAAGCTTTCTTT; CDR3aa: CASSLFDLNTEAFF
d_gene: -; abundance: -; j_gene: TRBJ1-2; v_gene: TRBV11-3; CDR3nt: TGTGCCAGCGGTTTCTTGGGTGGAGGCTATGGCTACACCTTC; CDR3aa: CASGFLGGGYGYTF
d_gene: TRBD1; abundance: medium-sized; j_gene: TRBJ1-1; v_gene: TRBV11-1; CDR3nt: TGTGCCAGCAGCTTGGAATCCCAGGGGGCGAACACTGAAGCTTTCTTT; CDR3aa: CASSLESQGANTEAFF
d_gene: -; abundance: few; j_gene: TRBJ1-1; v_gene: TRBV9; CDR3nt: TGTGCCAGCAGTTACACAGCCCTGAACACTGAAGCTTTCTTT; CDR3aa: CASSYTALNTEAFF
d_gene: -; abundance: medium-sized; j_gene: TRBJ2-3; v_gene: TRBV9; CDR3nt: TGTGCCAGCAGCGTAGAGGTTCACACAGATACGCAGTATTTT; CDR3aa: CASSVEVHTDTQYF
d_gene: -; abundance: -; j_gene: TRBJ1-1; v_gene: TRBV4-1; CDR3nt: TGCGCCAGCAGCCACTCCGGGTGGGGGGCAACTGAAGCTTTCTTT; CDR3aa: CASSHSGWGATEAFF
d_gene: TRBD1; abundance: few; j_gene: TRBJ2-7; v_gene: TRBV19; CDR3nt: TGTGCCAGTAGTACCGGGACAGGGGCGTACGAGCAGTACTTC; CDR3aa: CASSTGTGAYEQYF
d_gene: -; abundance: large; j_gene: TRBJ2-5; v_gene: TRBV11-3; CDR3nt: TGTGCCAGCATTCTGGGCGGGGCCACAAGGACCCAGTACTTC; CDR3aa: CASILGGATRTQYF
d_gene: -; abundance: medium-sized; j_gene: TRBJ2-7; v_gene: TRBV11-3; CDR3nt: TGTGCCAGCAGCCCTCATTTCGAACGGGGTTTCGAGCAGTACTTC; CDR3aa: CASSPHFERGFEQYF
d_gene: -; abundance: -; j_gene: TRBJ2-1; v_gene: TRBV9; CDR3nt: TGTGCCAGCAGCGTAGGAGGTGGTGGGGCGTCCTACAATGAGCAGTTCTTC; CDR3aa: CASSVGGGGASYNEQFF
d_gene: -; abundance: medium-sized; j_gene: TRBJ2-5; v_gene: TRBV6-8; CDR3nt: TGTGCCAGCAGACTAGCTCAAGAGACCCAGTACTTC; CDR3aa: CASRLAQETQYF
d_gene: -; abundance: -; j_gene: TRBJ2-4; v_gene: TRBV5-1; CDR3nt: TGCGCCAGCAGCTTCGGCGGCACATTAGCCAAAAACATTCAGTACTTC; CDR3aa: CASSFGGTLAKNIQYF
d_gene: -; abundance: -; j_gene: TRBJ2-2; v_gene: TRBV9; CDR3nt: TGTGCCAGCAGCGTAGTAGGCGGGGAGCTGTTTTTT; CDR3aa: CASSVVGGELFF
d_gene: TRBD1; abundance: -; j_gene: TRBJ2-2; v_gene: TRBV5-1; CDR3nt: TGCGCCAGCAGCATGCTCTTGGACAGGGACACCGGGGAGCTGTTTTTT; CDR3aa: CASSMLLDRDTGELFF
d_gene: TRBD1; abundance: -; j_gene: TRBJ2-5; v_gene: TRBV5-1; CDR3nt: TGCGCCAGCAGCTTGGAGGGGGCCACAGAGACCCAGTACTTC; CDR3aa: CASSLEGATETQYF
d_gene: -; abundance: -; j_gene: TRBJ1-3; v_gene: TRBV9; CDR3nt: TGTGCCAGCAGCGCCGGGGCGGTTGGATTCTCTGGAAACACCATATATTTT; CDR3aa: CASSAGAVGFSGNTIYF
d_gene: -; abundance: -; j_gene: TRBJ1-6; v_gene: TRBV6-8; CDR3nt: TGTGCCAGCAGTTACCCTGTGGCAACCGGAAAATCACCCCTCCACTTT; CDR3aa: CASSYPVATGKSPLHF
d_gene: -; abundance: -; j_gene: TRBJ2-7; v_gene: TRBV12-1; CDR3nt: TGTGCCAGCAGCTTTGCGCTACAAACATACGAGCAGTACTTC; CDR3aa: CASSFALQTYEQYF
d_gene: TRBD1; abundance: -; j_gene: TRBJ1-2; v_gene: TRBV9; CDR3nt: TGTGCCAGCAGCGCCGGGGACAGGGGGAACTATGGCTACACCTTC; CDR3aa: CASSAGDRGNYGYTF
d_gene: TRBD2; abundance: medium-sized; j_gene: TRBJ2-1; v_gene: TRBV6-8; CDR3nt: TGTGCCAGCAGTATCGCGGGGGGGAGTGAGCAGTTCTTC; CDR3aa: CASSIAGGSEQFF
d_gene: -; abundance: medium-sized; j_gene: TRBJ2-1; v_gene: TRBV1; CDR3nt: TGCACCAGCACACAACAACCGGGACCTTCCTACAATGAGCAGTTCTTC; CDR3aa: CTSTQQPGPSYNEQFF
d_gene: TRBD1; abundance: medium-sized; j_gene: TRBJ2-5; v_gene: TRBV6-1; CDR3nt: TGTGCCAGCAGTGAAGGGCCCGGGACAGCCGGGAAGACCCAGTACTTC; CDR3aa: CASSEGPGTAGKTQYF
d_gene: TRBD1; abundance: -; j_gene: TRBJ1-5; v_gene: TRBV18; CDR3nt: TGTGCCAGCTCACCCCGGGGACAGGGTGGAAATCAGCCCCAGCATTTT; CDR3aa: CASSPRGQGGNQPQHF